These 25 T cell receptor beta chains originate from one sample sequenced in a study of blood T cell repertoires in COVID-19. Data came from immunoSEQ multiplex PCR; TCRdb stores just in-frame clones and leaves some out. Altogether about 40,000 clones are present, 88% being singletons, with the ten largest covering roughly 9.8%. What was sequenced was peripheral blood. These receptors came from a human donor in a cohort sampled during active COVID-19.

V is TRBV7-2 and J is TRBJ1-6; D gene unclear. Germline values: CDR1 SGHTA, CDR2 FQGNSA. Trimming removed 5 bases from V and 6 bases from J, with 14 bases in between. This CDR3 contains 15 residues. The CDR3 spells CASSPGIATNSPLHF. DNA for the CDR3: TGTGCCAGCAGCCCCGGTATAGCGACTAATTCACCCCTCCACTTT.

V gene TRBV6-2 or TRBV6-3 combines with J gene TRBJ2-2; the match to TRBD2 covers 12 bases. The CDR3 is 16 residues long. Germline loops: CDR1 MNHEY, CDR2 SVGEGT. V trimming: 5 bases; J trimming: 7 bases; junction bases outside the gene matches: 8. The chain's CDR3 is CASSPYLAGGIGELFF. CDR3 DNA sequence: TGTGCCAGCAGTCCCTACCTAGCGGGGGGGATCGGGGAGCTGTTTTTT.

The rearrangement links TRBV19 to TRBJ1-5; 9 bases are shared with TRBD1. Germline CDR1 is LNHDA and CDR2 is SQIVND (reference sequence). Unmatched junction bases numbered 12, after V lost 1 base and J lost 11 bases. The CDR3 is made up of 16 amino acids. CDR3 residues: CASSIAPDRGSIAQHF. For the CDR3, the DNA is TGTGCCAGTAGTATAGCTCCCGACAGGGGGTCTATAGCCCAGCATTTT.

This chain links TRBV19 with TRBJ2-5, with unresolved D. Germline CDR1 is LNHDA and CDR2 is SQIVND (reference sequence). The CDR3 has 12 amino acids. The ends were cut back, 4 bases at V and 4 bases at J, with 7 bases in the middle. The CDR3 nucleotides are TGTGCCAGTAGTAGCACAGTAGAGACCCAGTACTTC. Translation gives CASSSTVETQYF.

This sequence joins TRBV28 and TRBJ2-1, with TRBD2 as a possible D gene (6 bases). V was pared by 3 bases and J by 0 bases, with 9 bases between. The germline V gene has CDR1 MDHEN and CDR2 SYDVKM. The CDR3 runs to 15 residues. The CDR3 DNA follows: TGTGCCAGCAGTTTCGGAGGGAGCTCCTACAATGAGCAGTTCTTC. Translated: CASSFGGSSYNEQFF.

The J gene is TRBJ2-2, the V gene TRBV3-1 (or the pseudogene TRBV3-2), with 7 bases identical to TRBD1. V dropped 6 bases and J dropped 4; count of bases not matched to a gene: 5. Germline assignment: CDR1 LGHDT and CDR2 YNNKEL (reference sequence). The CDR3 is made up of 14 amino acids. Here the CDR3 DNA reads TGTGCCAGCAGTAACAGGGGATCCACCGGGGAGCTGTTTTTT. This sequence encodes CASSNRGSTGELFF.

The chain links TRBV7-2 to TRBJ2-3; TRBD2 might be the D (5 bases). This CDR3 contains 13 residues. V shed 5 bases and J shed 3 bases, with 9 bases lying between them. CDR1 is SGHTA, CDR2 FQGNSA, per germline. The CDR3 here is CASSPRRTDTQYF. The DNA of the CDR3 is TGTGCCAGCAGCCCTAGGAGGACAGATACGCAGTATTTT.

The V and J genes are TRBV10-3 and TRBJ1-1; D gene ambiguous. The germline V gene has CDR1 ENHRY and CDR2 SYGVKD. V lost 0 bases, J lost 1 base, and 6 bases lay in between. This CDR3 is built from 14 residues. CDR3: CAISESIRNTEAFF. For the CDR3, the DNA is TGTGCCATCAGTGAGTCGATCAGGAACACTGAAGCTTTCTTT.

The chain uses TRBV19 and TRBJ1-5; 7 positions match TRBD1. Germline-derived CDR1 and CDR2 are LNHDA and SQIVND (reference sequence). Germline trimming cut 9 bases from V and 2 bases from J; bases unmatched to any gene: 7. The CDR3 contains 14 residues. The CDR3 DNA is TGTGCCAGCTCGAAGGGACAGCGCAATCAGCCCCAGCATTTT. This gives the protein CASSKGQRNQPQHF.

The chain links TRBV6-5 to TRBJ2-7; TRBD2 might be the D (5 bases). V dropped 5 bases and J dropped 2 bases, with 7 bases sitting between them. In germline, CDR1 is MNHEY, CDR2 SVGAGI. The CDR3 is made up of 12 amino acids. As DNA, the CDR3 is TGTGCCAGCAGTCACGGGGCCTACGAGCAGTACTTC. This translates into CASSHGAYEQYF.

V gene TRBV6-5 combines with J gene TRBJ2-2, with TRBD2 matching over 8 bases. The CDR3 covers 15 residues. Unmatched junction bases numbered 3, after V lost 4 bases and J lost 2 bases. The germline V gene has CDR1 MNHEY and CDR2 SVGAGI. CDR3: CASSSGLANTGELFF. CDR3 coding DNA: TGTGCCAGCAGTTCTGGACTAGCAAACACCGGGGAGCTGTTTTTT.

The rearrangement joins TRBV19 to TRBJ1-2, with D unclear. Trimming removed 0 bases from V and 4 bases from J, with 12 bases in between. The CDR3 has 15 residues. The germline V gene encodes CDR1 LNHDA and CDR2 SQIVND (reference sequence). The CDR3 DNA reads as TGTGCCAGTAGTATAGATCTGCGGGGATCCTATGGCTACACCTTC. It translates to CASSIDLRGSYGYTF.

V is TRBV9 and J is TRBJ2-2; the match to TRBD2 covers 11 bases. Trimming cost V 4 bases and J 4 bases; bases outside gene matches: 3. Per the germline V gene, CDR1 is SGDLS and CDR2 is YYNGEE. There are 15 residues in the CDR3. The CDR3 nucleotides read TGTGCCAGCAGCCCACTAGCGGGGGCCACCGGGGAGCTGTTTTTT. It translates to CASSPLAGATGELFF.

The count of this clone is one. The genes are TRBV27 and TRBJ2-3; maybe TRBD2 (6 bases). Germline-derived CDR1 and CDR2 are MNHEY and SMNVEV (reference sequence). V lost 2 bases and J lost 5, with 11 bases in between. The CDR3 is 14 residues long. The CDR3 sequence is CASSLIAGLDTQYF. The CDR3, as DNA: TGTGCCAGCAGTTTAATCGCGGGATTAGATACGCAGTATTTT.

This chain uses TRBV5-1 with TRBJ1-5; 7 nucleotides agree with TRBD1. Germline V gene data show CDR1 as SGHRS and CDR2 as YFSETQ. The CDR3 sequence is 14 residues long. The V gene end was trimmed by 1 base and the J gene end by 6 bases; junction bases not matched to a gene: 4. The CDR3 DNA is TGCGCCAGCAGCTTGTTGCCAGGGGGTCAGCCCCAGCATTTT. This gives the protein CASSLLPGGQPQHF.

J is TRBJ1-1 and V is TRBV6-2 or TRBV6-3; D remains unclear. The V and J ends lost 0 bases and 0 bases respectively, with 5 bases between them. The CDR3 contains 14 residues. The germline gives CDR1 MNHEY, CDR2 SVGEGT. Here the CDR3 DNA reads TGTGCCAGCAGTTACTCCCAGATGAACACTGAAGCTTTCTTT. As protein: CASSYSQMNTEAFF.

The rearrangement uses TRBV27 and TRBJ1-4; 7 nucleotides match TRBD1. J lost 8 bases, V lost 6 bases, and 12 bases had no gene match. CDR1 MNHEY and CDR2 SMNVEV come from the germline V gene (reference sequence). The CDR3 has 15 amino acids. The DNA of the CDR3 is TGTGCCAGCAGAGATACAGGGGATTTGAGGGAAAAACTGTTTTTT. It encodes CASRDTGDLREKLFF.

The chain carries TRBV27 and TRBJ1-5, with D possibly matching TRBD1 (5 bases). This CDR3 has 16 residues. Germline V lookup: CDR1 MNHEY, CDR2 SMNVEV (reference sequence). V gave up 2 bases and J gave up 1 base, with 12 bases separating them. DNA for the CDR3: TGTGCCAGCAGTTTAGGGGCAGGTGCGAGCAATCAGCCCCAGCATTTT. The encoded protein is CASSLGAGASNQPQHF.

CDR3 region: CSASFGTGGKETQYF. The CDR3 DNA reads TGCAGTGCTAGTTTCGGGACAGGGGGCAAAGAGACCCAGTACTTC. The chain joins TRBV20-1 to TRBJ2-5; TRBD1 matches 12 bases. The CDR3 length is 15 residues. Germline V gene lookup returns CDR1 DFQATT and CDR2 SNEGSKA (reference sequence). V shed 3 bases, J shed 3 bases, and the junction held 5 bases outside the gene matches.

V gene TRBV6-6 combines with J gene TRBJ2-1; the match to TRBD2 covers 11 bases. V gave up 6 bases and J gave up 3 bases; unmatched junction bases: 4. The CDR3 consists of 15 residues. Germline V CDR1 and CDR2: MNHNY, SVGAGI (reference sequence). CDR3: CASRGTSGSYNEQFF. For the CDR3, the DNA is TGTGCCAGCAGGGGAACTAGCGGGAGCTACAATGAGCAGTTCTTC.

In DNA form, the CDR3 reads TGTGCCAGCAGTTACCGGGGTCTCGGGACTGAAGCTTTCTTT. Translated: CASSYRGLGTEAFF. The chain joins TRBV6-5 to TRBJ1-1, with D hard to call. Trimming removed 2 bases from V and 5 bases from J, with 12 bases in between. Germline CDR1 MNHEY, CDR2 SVGAGI. The CDR3 is 14 residues long.

The rearrangement links TRBV5-6 to TRBJ1-5; the D gene is possibly TRBD1 (6 bases). The V end lost 2 bases, the J end lost 0 bases, and 15 bases lay between the germline ends. The CDR3 loop spans 17 amino acids. CDR1 is SGHDT, CDR2 YYEEEE, per germline. The CDR3: CASSLRGGSYSNQPQHF. As DNA, the CDR3 is TGTGCCAGCAGCTTAAGGGGGGGCAGTTATAGCAATCAGCCCCAGCATTTT.

The genes are TRBV5-8 and TRBJ1-6; D not certain. Germline CDR1 and CDR2: SGHTS and YDEGEE. The CDR3 totals 14 residues. The V end lost 3 bases, the J end lost 7 bases, and 11 bases lay between the germline ends. The DNA for the CDR3 is TGTGCCAGCAGCTATGACATGAACAATTCACCCCTCCACTTT. Translating gives CASSYDMNNSPLHF.

CDR3 coding DNA: TGTGCCAGCAGCGCCCGACAGGCCTCCTACAATGAGCAGTTCTTC. This sequence encodes CASSARQASYNEQFF. V and J are TRBV9 and TRBJ2-1, with D perhaps matching TRBD1 (6 bases). Germline CDR1 and CDR2: SGDLS and YYNGEE. V was trimmed by 3 bases and J by 0 bases, leaving 10 bases between them. The CDR3 consists of 15 residues.

J is TRBJ1-5 and V is TRBV19, with 8 bases fitting TRBD1. CDR1 and CDR2 (germline): LNHDA, SQIVND (reference sequence). Germline trimming cut 7 bases from V and 4 bases from J; bases unmatched to any gene: 18. The CDR3 consists of 18 residues. The CDR3, as DNA: TGTGCCAGTATCAGGACAGGGCTCTCCCCTCGCGGAAATCAGCCCCAGCATTTT. This sequence encodes CASIRTGLSPRGNQPQHF.